Described below is a single TCR beta chain sequence and its context. The specificity of this receptor is unknown. It has no much larger one-base neighbor in the sample; base qualities were not kept. The time point tag for this specimen amounts to: week 35, safety follow-up. Each vaccine dose, consisting of 300 ug of a 20-mer mutant IDH1 peptide in Montanide, was administered subcutaneously with topical imiquimod. Patients were given eight vaccinations, in weeks 1, 3, 5, 7, 11, 15, 19 and 23, which matched visits V03 through V10. The donors had newly diagnosed IDH1-mutant astrocytomas of WHO grade 3 or 4 that showed loss of nuclear ATRX. The samples were drawn from NOA16, a multicentre, single-arm, open-label phase I trial in Germany that tested a mutant IDH1 peptide vaccine in humans for the first time. Genomic DNA for TCRB sequencing was isolated from EDTA blood with the DNeasy Blood and Tissue Kit.

This entry is derived from a study of a mutant IDH1 vaccine in newly diagnosed glioma (dated by TCRdb to the early 2020s). In the study overall: Vaccination began 4-6 weeks after radiotherapy alone, or alongside temozolomide cycles in the chemotherapy-containing groups. Peripheral blood was drawn at six visits: V03 (baseline), V05, V07, V10, V12 and V13. Before enrollment, most patients had been given radiochemotherapy with temozolomide as standard therapy, while the rest had received either radiotherapy alone or temozolomide alone. Of the roughly 34 treated patients, approximately 62% were male and around 40% were female, and the mean age was roughly 38 years. The week-35 safety follow-up took place at visit V12, and the week-47 end of study took place at visit V13. Longitudinal TCRB deep sequencing was done for 25 treated patients, wherever samples were available for exploratory analyses. Overall results and qualifications from the work: PBMC samples for TCRB deep sequencing were selected based on availability. The authors noted that analyses of patient blood samples could not be reproduced because of sample limitations. Pseudoprogression seemed to be unrelated to changes in the top peripheral T cell clonotypes found by TCRB sequencing. Immune responses induced by the vaccine were seen in 90% to 95% of patients across multiple MHC alleles.

The receptor library was made with the immunoSEQ multiplex PCR assay. Rearranged TCR beta chain sequences were amplified using the hsTCRB Kit according to the manufacturer's protocol. TCRB libraries were sequenced on an Illumina MiSeq. Turning to the authors' computational methods: The proprietary platform of the kit vendor was used for demultiplexing, trimming and gene mapping. TCRdb mirrors the immuneACCESS table, restricted to in-frame sequences. Some clones are absent from its copies; in checked studies, under half trace to an unresolved V gene, and the reason for the others is unknown. V and J calls and clone size follow that table, whereas D and trimming were derived from the DNA. The sample includes about 72,000 clones, with roughly 84% observed a single time. The ten largest clones capture roughly 12% of the sample. Trimming takes 3 bases from V and 8 bases from J, and the germline ends sit 12 bases apart. Sequences MNHEY (CDR1) and SMNVEV (CDR2) are obtained from the germline V gene (reference sequence). From the cysteine up to the phenylalanine, the CDR3 has a length of 13 residues. Only the CDR3 DNA stays, 39 bases, in frame from base 1.

The sample here was PBMCs, taken from a glioma patient whose treatment included an IDH1 peptide vaccine. The receptor was isolated from a man younger than 35 with glioma. Here the chain combines TRBV27 and TRBJ2-3; the D gene is perhaps TRBD2, from 7 matching bases. This receptor carries the CDR3 CASSLERGGTQYF. The DNA sequence is as follows: TGTGCCAGCAGTTTGGAAAGGGGGGGTACGCAGTATTTT.